Below, one TCR beta chain is given with its context. The sample comes from a study of blood T cell repertoires in COVID-19. This table comes from immunoSEQ multiplex PCR, and its TCRdb copy is limited to in-frame clones, with some not included. The repertoire holds a few hundred thousand clones, with 82% as singletons. Germline V CDR1 and CDR2: LNHDA, SQIVND (reference sequence). The CDR3 length is 17 residues. V shed 6 bases, J shed 0 bases, and the junction held 7 bases outside the gene matches. Enrolled through a virtual design, the participants were between about 18 and 100 years of age and came from about two dozen US areas. Within the 2 weeks before study entry, each person in the exposed group met a COVID-19 case.

J is TRBJ2-2 and V is TRBV19; the match to TRBD2 covers 10 bases. The receptor comes from a middle-aged man who had been exposed to COVID-19. Sequencing input: PBMCs or T cells enriched from blood (not recorded which). The CDR3 region is CASRIGLAEPNTGELFF. CDR3 bases: TGTGCCAGTAGAATTGGACTAGCGGAGCCGAACACCGGGGAGCTGTTTTTT.